One T cell receptor (beta chain) is described in this entry. The antigen it binds to is not known. No much larger clone is present one base from it, and per-base qualities are unavailable. CDR1 SGHNT and CDR2 YENEEA are derived from the germline V gene. The CDR3 spans 14 residues, from the cysteine through the phenylalanine. The DNA shown is the 42-base CDR3, in frame from base 1. Ends trimmed: V by 1 base, J by 12 bases; bases unmatched to a gene: 6. This specimen belongs to a study of pediatric ulcerative colitis (dated by TCRdb to the late 2010s). Looking at the study overall: From 9 or 10 newly diagnosed, treatment-naive pediatric ulcerative colitis patients and a handful of non-IBD control children, paired blood and rectal samples were collected.

Controls underwent colonoscopy for suspected IBD, had macroscopically and histologically normal endoscopy, and were not diagnosed with IBD within the following year. A blood sample was drawn at the time of the colonoscopy. The Wizard kit (Promega) was used to extract genomic DNA from both blood and intestinal samples. Broad study findings and their caveats: A couple of rectal CDR3 clonotypes turned up in every ulcerative colitis patient but in none of the controls. For technical reasons, substantially fewer templates were yielded by the blood samples of two patients, and these blood samples were excluded from blood-rectal overlap analysis. The healthy control group was small, with only a few individuals. Because repertoires were derived from total lymphocyte DNA, patterns in rare subsets such as regulatory T cells may not have been reflected. Autologous blood-rectal clonal overlap was significantly higher in ulcerative colitis patients than in controls, suggesting increased T cell trafficking to inflamed tissue. Rectal repertoire features separated controls, mild-moderate and acute severe colitis patients; acute severe colitis showed reduced rectal diversity due to clonal expansions.

Rearranged CDR3 beta regions were amplified from genomic DNA with multiplex V and J primers using the immunoSEQ TRB Survey service. Survey-level sequencing depth of up to 500,000 reads per sample was used to keep depth equal across samples. The libraries were purified and pooled, then sequenced using Illumina technology. From the authors' description of their analysis: immunoSEQ online tools were used for productive clonality, sample overlap, pairwise scatters, CDR3 beta length, V/D/J gene usage and productiveness. Calculated diversity was the number of unique rearrangements divided by total templates times 100; Shannon and Simpson indices were also computed. Principal component analysis was performed on Z-score normalized data with the R prcomp function and the ggbiplot package. Morisita's index was used to quantify the clonal overlap between blood and rectum within each subject. What TCRdb holds here is the immuneACCESS table cut down to in-frame rearrangements. Part of the clones is not present; checked against another copy, under half of the missing clones reflect an unresolved V gene, and the others are unexplained. That table supplies the V and J calls and clone size; D and trimming were determined from the DNA. Present in this sample are approximately 4,300 clones, over 85% of which were seen just once. Around 1.1% of the sample is in the top ten clones.

The sequence is built from TRBV11-3 and TRBJ2-1, and TRBD2 aligns with 10 junction nucleotides. The sequenced material came from blood. This TCR came from a boy aged 10-17 years who was a control in a study of pediatric ulcerative colitis. The CDR3 here reads CASSLGTGLAVQFF. Here is the DNA: TGTGCCAGCAGCTTAGGGACCGGACTAGCGGTGCAGTTCTTC.